Below, 2 T cell receptor beta chains from the same sample are listed, as sequenced in a study of response to subunit inactivated influenza vaccine. TCRdb reprocessed the RT-PCR reads via MiXCR and lists one record per CDR3 protein. Found here are under 850,000 distinct CDR3 sequences, less than 20% of them singletons; the top ten hold approximately 10%. This material consisted of PBMCs from blood, taken roughly 5 days after vaccination. The receptors here all came from a man over 45 who received an inactivated influenza vaccine.

This clonotype appeared a few times. J is TRBJ2-4 and V is TRBV7-2, with D possibly being TRBD2 (5 bases). The CDR3 is 16 residues long. The germline CDR1 and CDR2 sequences are SGHTA and FQGNSA. V was trimmed by 4 bases and J by 0 bases, leaving 13 bases between them. CDR3 in amino acids: CASSSSGLAAKNIQYF. DNA of the CDR3: TGTGCCAGCAGCTCTTCCGGACTGGCAGCCAAAAACATTCAGTACTTC.

This chain joins TRBV10-3 and TRBJ1-1; 8 nucleotides align to TRBD1. The CDR3 consists of 14 residues. V shed 4 bases and J 2 bases; nucleotides not matched to a gene: 3. Germline V CDR1 and CDR2: ENHRY, SYGVKD. The DNA for the CDR3 is TGTGCCATCAGTGTCTCAGGGGGCAACACTGAAGCTTTCTTT. As protein: CAISVSGGNTEAFF.